This T cell receptor (beta chain) was identified during a study of identifying expanded T cells in peripheral blood. TCRdb's copy holds only in-frame clones and misses some; the assay was immunoSEQ multiplex PCR. The sample consists of about 85,000 clones, roughly 90% of them appearing once. Regarding the study as a whole: Clone count variance between approximately 2-week samples rose with total template count. Over around two and four weeks, about 15 and 19 clones changed, versus roughly 1.1 between replicates.

Healthy donors had no documented immune events, such as infections, while sampled. In the case of this clone: Antigen: not known.

This clonotype was sampled from a person aged 18 to 69 in good health. The sequenced sample consisted of blood.

The CDR3 protein is CASTSDLRTTGANVLTF. CDR3 DNA sequence: TGTGCCAGCACCTCAGATCTTAGGACAACTGGGGCCAACGTCCTGACTTTC. The chain has TRBV7-8 and TRBJ2-6; a possible D gene is TRBD1 (5 bases). CDR1 and CDR2 (germline): SGHVS, FQNEAQ. The length of the CDR3 is 17 residues. Deletions cut 7 bases from V and 2 bases from J, with 18 bases between.